These 5 T cell receptor beta chains share one sample of origin, sequenced in a study of T-cell memory formation after mild COVID-19. TCRdb reprocessed the 5' RACE reads via MiXCR and lists one record per CDR3 protein. Here the sample spans roughly 320,000 distinct CDR3 sequences, 28% being singletons. Material for sequencing was PBMCs or a T cell subset sorted from them (not recorded which). Receptors originate from an adult woman who had mild COVID-19 (a few samples of this study predate the infection). Cell type and time point are not known.

The J gene is TRBJ2-5, the V gene TRBV27; no firm D call. This CDR3 is 13 amino acids long. V was shortened by 5 bases and J by 2 bases, with 9 bases between the two germline ends. Germline V gives CDR1 MNHEY, CDR2 SMNVEV (reference sequence). CDR3 sequence reads: CASSQTLQETQYF. Here the CDR3 DNA reads TGTGCCAGCAGTCAGACCCTACAAGAGACCCAGTACTTC.

The chain recombines TRBV28 with TRBJ1-1; TRBD1 agrees at 9 bases. V was pared by 6 bases and J by 6 bases, with 8 bases of the junction left unmatched. CDR3 length: 14 amino acids. CDR1 and CDR2 from the germline V gene are MDHEN and SYDVKM. DNA for the CDR3: TGTGCCAGCAGCCCCGGGACAGGGAGCCCTGAAGCTTTCTTT. It encodes CASSPGTGSPEAFF.

This clonotype came up a few times. This chain connects TRBV12-3 or TRBV12-4 to TRBJ2-7; D is ambiguous. The CDR3 has 13 amino acids. Trimming removed 3 bases at V and 2 bases at J, with 8 bases between. This CDR3 is CASSFGRTYEQYF. The CDR3 coding sequence is TGTGCCAGCAGTTTTGGAAGAACCTACGAGCAGTACTTC.

This clonotype was seen only a few times. The chain uses TRBV20-1 and TRBJ2-3, with no clear D. Trimming shortened V by 2 bases and J by 2 bases, and 14 bases separated the two germline ends. The CDR3 covers 15 residues. Germline loops: CDR1 DFQATT, CDR2 SNEGSKA (reference sequence). The CDR3 nucleotides are TGCAGTGCTAGACGCCCTTCATCCTTCACAGATACGCAGTATTTT. This codes for CSARRPSSFTDTQYF.

The chain combines TRBV11-3 with TRBJ2-7; 12 nucleotides align to TRBD1. This CDR3 is 14 amino acids long. The V gene end was trimmed by 4 bases and the J gene end by 7 bases; junction bases not matched to a gene: 5. The germline V gene encodes CDR1 SGHNT and CDR2 YENEEA. This CDR3 reads CASSSGTGGKEQYF. In DNA form, the CDR3 reads TGTGCCAGCAGCTCCGGGACAGGGGGCAAAGAGCAGTACTTC. The whole variable domain, remainder taken from reference TRBV11-3 and TRBJ2-7, is EAGVVQSPRYKIIEKKQPVAFWCNPISGHNTLYWYLQNLGQGPELLIRYENEEAVDDSQLPKDRFSAERLKGVDSTLKIQPAELGDSAVYLCASSSGTGGKEQYFGPGTRLTVT.